A selection of T cell receptor beta chains follows, all from one sample in a study of blood T cell repertoires in COVID-19. Some clones are missing from TCRdb's copy, which holds only in-frame ones; the method was immunoSEQ multiplex PCR. The sample includes under 300,000 clones, roughly 80% seen only once; the top ten take approximately 3.5%. The sequencing input was peripheral blood. These receptors were obtained from a woman aged 18-29 years with acute or convalescent COVID-19. CDR3s include the opening cysteine and the closing phenylalanine or tryptophan. A D gene is named only where the DNA matches it firmly. Clone size is stated in some rows and not others, as once, few, many or a class when expanded.

abundance	v_gene	d_gene	j_gene	CDR3aa	CDR3nt
NA	TRBV4-3	NA	TRBJ1-6	CASSQGTVLGDNSPLHF	TGCGCCAGCAGCCAAGGGACAGTTTTGGGGGATAATTCACCCCTCCACTTT
NA	TRBV4-3	NA	TRBJ2-7	CASSQEHGTSVEQYF	TGCGCCAGCAGCCAAGAGCACGGGACATCTGTCGAGCAGTACTTC
few	TRBV28	NA	TRBJ2-3	CASSLGLISTDTQYF	TGTGCCAGCAGTTTAGGCCTTATAAGCACAGATACGCAGTATTTT
many	TRBV19	NA	TRBJ2-7	CASSAPGLALYEQYF	TGTGCCAGTAGTGCACCGGGACTGGCTCTATACGAGCAGTACTTC
NA	TRBV4-1	TRBD1	TRBJ1-4	CASSQDMTGGLGQANEKLFF	TGCGCCAGCAGCCAAGATATGACAGGGGGATTAGGCCAGGCTAATGAAAAACTGTTTTTT
NA	TRBV7-6	TRBD2	TRBJ2-1	CASSSSSGSRNEQFF	TGTGCCAGCAGCTCGTCTAGCGGGAGTAGGAATGAGCAGTTCTTC
NA	TRBV27	NA	TRBJ2-5	CASSFQYQETQYF	TGTGCCAGCAGTTTCCAGTACCAAGAGACCCAGTACTTC
NA	TRBV12-5	TRBD1	TRBJ2-5	CASGQGTDDQETQYF	TGTGCTAGTGGCCAGGGGACAGATGATCAAGAGACCCAGTACTTC
NA	TRBV19	NA	TRBJ1-2	CASNSQGDGYTF	TGTGCCAGTAACTCCCAAGGGGATGGCTACACCTTC
NA	TRBV7-2	TRBD1	TRBJ2-7	CASSFRQGTHEQYF	TGTGCCAGCAGCTTTCGACAGGGGACGCACGAGCAGTACTTC
once	TRBV5-1	NA	TRBJ1-1	CASTSQGYNTEAFF	TGCGCCAGCACCTCACAGGGATACAACACTGAAGCTTTCTTT
once	TRBV3-1/TRBV3-2	TRBD2	TRBJ2-1	CASSQDNGGRDHEQFF	TGTGCCAGCAGCCAAGATAACGGCGGGAGAGACCATGAGCAGTTCTTC
NA	TRBV28	NA	TRBJ1-2	CASSLFGPGGSNYGYTF	TGTGCCAGCAGTTTATTTGGCCCGGGTGGGTCTAACTATGGCTACACCTTC
NA	TRBV5-1	TRBD2	TRBJ2-3	CASSWASGYTDTQYF	TGCGCCAGCAGCTGGGCTAGCGGTTACACAGATACGCAGTATTTT
few	TRBV18	TRBD1	TRBJ2-7	CASSPGDRGSYEQYF	TGTGCCAGCTCACCAGGGGACAGGGGTTCCTACGAGCAGTACTTC
once	TRBV2	NA	TRBJ1-3	CASSEDRDRGNTIYF	TGTGCCAGCAGTGAAGACAGGGACCGTGGAAACACCATATATTTT